The entry below describes one T cell receptor beta chain. How the authors handled the data: Amplification with reference gene primers provided the estimates of nucleated cell counts. Clones were read by immunoSEQ multiplex PCR, and TCRdb kept only the in-frame ones, dropping some. The DNA gave D and trimming, while V, J and clone size come from that table. The table has fewer than 250,000 clones, 70% to 90% seen once; the top ten hold 8% to 13%. These data come from a study of blood T cell repertoires in COVID-19. About the study: COVID-19 samples, acute and convalescent, were from the United States, Italy and Spain. PBMCs, B-cell-depleted T cells, or T cells were the source of the cDNA or gDNA that made up the material.

V lost 2 bases and J lost 0, with 12 bases in between. CDR3 length: 15 amino acids. CDR1 and CDR2 from the germline V gene are GTSNPN and SVGIG (reference sequence). Sample: peripheral blood. The rearrangement links TRBV30 to TRBJ2-3, with a possible D match to TRBD1 (5 bases). This clonotype originated in an elderly woman with acute or convalescent COVID-19. The CDR3 DNA follows: TGTGCCTGGAGTAGGGGTAAAGGGAGCACAGATACGCAGTATTTT. Its protein is CAWSRGKGSTDTQYF.